This is a list of T cell receptor beta chains from one sample in a study of early stage breast cancer tumors. Here immunoSEQ multiplex PCR was the method, and the copy in TCRdb shows in-frame clones only, minus some. This table has 39,000 or so clones, about two thirds appearing once. The specimen sequenced was blood. These receptors were taken from a person between 50 and 60 years old with breast cancer. Each CDR3 is given with its conserved first and last residue. D genes are given only for firm matches. Expanded clones are given a class, and other clones once, few, many or no size at all.

j_call: TRBJ1-5; v_call: TRBV7-9; clone_size: few; cdr3_length: 12; d_call: NA; cdr3_nt: TGTGCCAGCAGCTTAGTGTCAGGGCCCCAGCATTTT; cdr3_aa: CASSLVSGPQHF
j_call: TRBJ1-4; v_call: TRBV5-1; clone_size: NA; cdr3_length: 15; d_call: TRBD1; cdr3_nt: TGCGCCAGCAGCCTTACAGGGGGGACTAATGAAAAACTGTTTTTT; cdr3_aa: CASSLTGGTNEKLFF
j_call: TRBJ2-7; v_call: TRBV4-2; clone_size: many; cdr3_length: 13; d_call: NA; cdr3_nt: TGTGCCAGCAGCCAGCACAGGGATGACGAGCAGTACTTC; cdr3_aa: CASSQHRDDEQYF
j_call: TRBJ1-2; v_call: TRBV19; clone_size: NA; cdr3_length: 16; d_call: TRBD1; cdr3_nt: TGTGCCAGTAGTTCCAGACAGGGGTCTGTTTCTCAGGGCTACACCTTC; cdr3_aa: CASSSRQGSVSQGYTF
j_call: TRBJ2-5; v_call: TRBV19; clone_size: NA; cdr3_length: 14; d_call: NA; cdr3_nt: TGTGCCAGTAGTAGCGGCTGGGGGCAGGAGACCCAGTACTTC; cdr3_aa: CASSSGWGQETQYF
j_call: TRBJ1-1; v_call: TRBV4-3; clone_size: NA; cdr3_length: 16; d_call: NA; cdr3_nt: TGCGCCAGCAGCCAAGGGGCAGGACTTATGAACACTGAAGCTTTCTTT; cdr3_aa: CASSQGAGLMNTEAFF
j_call: TRBJ2-2; v_call: TRBV7-2; clone_size: few; cdr3_length: 14; d_call: NA; cdr3_nt: TGTGCCAGCAGCCAAATCAGGGTTAGGGAGGAGCTGTTTTTT; cdr3_aa: CASSQIRVREELFF
j_call: TRBJ1-5; v_call: TRBV2; clone_size: NA; cdr3_length: 13; d_call: NA; cdr3_nt: TGTGCCAGCAATCCCGGGTCGGGGCAGCCCCAGCATTTT; cdr3_aa: CASNPGSGQPQHF
j_call: TRBJ1-5; v_call: TRBV27; clone_size: once; cdr3_length: 13; d_call: NA; cdr3_nt: TGTGCCAGCGCGGGGGGGGGCAATCAGCCCCAGCATTTT; cdr3_aa: CASAGGGNQPQHF
j_call: TRBJ1-4; v_call: TRBV27; clone_size: few; cdr3_length: 16; d_call: NA; cdr3_nt: TGTGCCAGCAGTTTAGGCCCACAGGGCGGGCATGAAAAACTGTTTTTT; cdr3_aa: CASSLGPQGGHEKLFF
j_call: TRBJ1-5; v_call: TRBV21-1; clone_size: NA; cdr3_length: 17; d_call: NA; cdr3_nt: TGTGCCAGCAGCCAACGACCGGGACAGGGGTCTAATCAGCCCCAGCATTTT; cdr3_aa: CASSQRPGQGSNQPQHF
j_call: TRBJ1-4; v_call: TRBV29-1; clone_size: NA; cdr3_length: 13; d_call: NA; cdr3_nt: TGCAGCGTTTTTTCCGACGCAGGGGAAAAACTGTTTTTT; cdr3_aa: CSVFSDAGEKLFF
j_call: TRBJ1-2; v_call: TRBV5-5; clone_size: once; cdr3_length: 15; d_call: NA; cdr3_nt: TGTGCCAGCAGCTTGGAACAGCCGAGGGACTATGGCTACACCTTC; cdr3_aa: CASSLEQPRDYGYTF
j_call: TRBJ2-5; v_call: TRBV19; clone_size: NA; cdr3_length: 16; d_call: TRBD2; cdr3_nt: TGTGCCAGTAGTCCCTCCCTAGCGGGGGGTCAAGAGACCCAGTACTTC; cdr3_aa: CASSPSLAGGQETQYF
j_call: TRBJ2-1; v_call: TRBV4-3; clone_size: NA; cdr3_length: 18; d_call: TRBD2; cdr3_nt: TGCGCCAGCAGCCAGACCCCGCGTGGCGGGGGGGGCAGCAATGAGCAGTTCTTC; cdr3_aa: CASSQTPRGGGGSNEQFF
j_call: TRBJ1-5; v_call: TRBV2; clone_size: NA; cdr3_length: 14; d_call: TRBD1; cdr3_nt: TGTGCCAGCAGTTGGGCAGGGGGCGGTCAGCCCCAGCATTTT; cdr3_aa: CASSWAGGGQPQHF
j_call: TRBJ2-1; v_call: TRBV5-1; clone_size: NA; cdr3_length: 14; d_call: NA; cdr3_nt: TGCGCCAGCAGCTTTTCTAGCCCGAACAATGAGCAGTTCTTC; cdr3_aa: CASSFSSPNNEQFF
j_call: TRBJ1-4; v_call: TRBV7-2; clone_size: few; cdr3_length: 14; d_call: TRBD1; cdr3_nt: TGTGCCAGCAGCCCCTGGACAGGGGTGAGAAAACTGTTTTTT; cdr3_aa: CASSPWTGVRKLFF
j_call: TRBJ1-1; v_call: TRBV6-1; clone_size: few; cdr3_length: 14; d_call: NA; cdr3_nt: TGTGCCAGCAGTGAAGCCGGGGAAGGTATCGGAGCTTTCTTT; cdr3_aa: CASSEAGEGIGAFF
j_call: TRBJ2-6; v_call: TRBV23-1; clone_size: NA; cdr3_length: 16; d_call: NA; cdr3_nt: TGCGCCAGCAGTCAATCAACCGGGGTCGGGGCCAACGTCCTGACTTTC; cdr3_aa: CASSQSTGVGANVLTF
j_call: TRBJ1-6; v_call: TRBV21-1; clone_size: few; cdr3_length: 17; d_call: NA; cdr3_nt: TGTGCCAGCAGCAAAGAGCCGTGGACAGGGGATAATTCACCCCTCCACTTT; cdr3_aa: CASSKEPWTGDNSPLHF
j_call: TRBJ1-1; v_call: TRBV10-3; clone_size: NA; cdr3_length: 18; d_call: NA; cdr3_nt: TGTGCCATCAGTGAGTTGAACAGGGTATATGGGGTGAACACTGAAGCTTTCTTT; cdr3_aa: CAISELNRVYGVNTEAFF